The text below deals with one TCR beta chain. This sample stems from a study of blood T cell repertoires in COVID-19. The CDR3 loop spans 16 amino acids. With V trimmed by 0 bases and J by 3 bases, 3 bases remained unmatched. Germline V gene data show CDR1 as MNHEY and CDR2 as SVGAGI. Profiling relied on immunoSEQ multiplex PCR, and the TCRdb table lists in-frame clones only, not all of them. The profile shows about 400,000 clones, over 75% of them singletons. This receptor was identified in a woman aged 25 to 45 with acute COVID-19. The source material was PBMCs or T cells enriched from blood (not recorded which). The chain has TRBV6-5 and TRBJ2-1; the match to TRBD2 covers 9 bases. This CDR3 is CASSYSISGGYNEQFF. The CDR3 region has the DNA TGTGCCAGCAGTTACTCGATTAGCGGGGGCTACAATGAGCAGTTCTTC.